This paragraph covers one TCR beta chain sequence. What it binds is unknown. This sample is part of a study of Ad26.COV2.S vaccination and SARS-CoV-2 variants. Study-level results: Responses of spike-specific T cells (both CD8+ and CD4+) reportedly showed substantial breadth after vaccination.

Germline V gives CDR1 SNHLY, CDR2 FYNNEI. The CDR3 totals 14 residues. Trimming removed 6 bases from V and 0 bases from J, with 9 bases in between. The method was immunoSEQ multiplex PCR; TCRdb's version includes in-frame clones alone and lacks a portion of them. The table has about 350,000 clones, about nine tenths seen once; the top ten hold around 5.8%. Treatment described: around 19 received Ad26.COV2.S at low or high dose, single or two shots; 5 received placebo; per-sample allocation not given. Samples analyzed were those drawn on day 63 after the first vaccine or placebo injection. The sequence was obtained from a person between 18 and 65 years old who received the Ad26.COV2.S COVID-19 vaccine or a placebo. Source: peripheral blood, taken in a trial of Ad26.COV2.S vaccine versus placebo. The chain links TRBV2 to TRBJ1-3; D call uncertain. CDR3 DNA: TGTGCCAGCAGGGTGAGCGGCTCTGGAAACACCATATATTTT. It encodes CASRVSGSGNTIYF.